The clone carrying this T cell receptor beta chain turned up a few times. TCR alpha and TCR beta cDNA libraries carrying sample barcodes and UMIs came from 5'RACE with constant-segment primers. A single record per CDR3 protein comes from TCRdb applying MiXCR to the 5' RACE reads. Of approximately 350,000 distinct CDR3 sequences listed, around 30% are singletons. This sample was taken from a study of T-cell memory formation after mild COVID-19. The germline V gene encodes CDR1 MNHEY and CDR2 SVGEGT. There are 15 residues in the CDR3. Trimming left V 2 bases short and J 3 bases short, with 13 bases between.

The chain recombines TRBV6-2 or TRBV6-3 with TRBJ2-5, with D maybe TRBD2 (6 bases). Sequenced sample: PBMCs or a T cell subset sorted from them (not recorded which). The receptor was derived from an adult woman who had mild COVID-19 (a few samples of this study predate the infection). Cell type and time point are not known. In DNA form, the CDR3 reads TGTGCCAGCAGTTACATGGCTAGCGAGGAAGAGACCCAGTACTTC. Translation: CASSYMASEEETQYF.